This T cell receptor (beta chain) was observed in a study of blood T cell repertoires in COVID-19. Whole-study context: COVID-19 samples collected from the United States, Italy and Spain covered acute and convalescent phases. In each case, the material was cDNA or gDNA derived from T cells, B-cell-depleted T cells, or PBMCs.

V was clipped by 7 bases and J by 1 base; unmatched bases: 6. The CDR3 spans 14 residues. CDR1 and CDR2 from the germline V gene are MNHEY and SMNVEV (reference sequence). Original methodology: By means of reference gene primer amplification, nucleated cell counts were estimated. Here immunoSEQ multiplex PCR was the method, and the copy in TCRdb shows in-frame clones only, minus some. V, J and clone size were drawn from that table, and D and trimming were deduced from the DNA. The profile covers 130,000 to 150,000 clones, with around 82% appearing a single time and under 15% taken by the ten largest.

The chain employs TRBV27 and TRBJ1-1; TRBD1 matches 7 bases. This clonotype was obtained from a man aged 55 to 70 with active or convalescent COVID-19. The sample was peripheral blood. Written as DNA, the CDR3 is TGTGCCAGCAATAAGGGGGCGAAGAACACTGAAGCTTTCTTT. The encoded protein is CASNKGAKNTEAFF.